This TCR beta chain was captured by sequencing in a study of cytomegalovirus exposure and HLA in healthy donors (dated by TCRdb to about 2017). In terms of the full investigation: A later analysis indicated that the 100 to 150 validation repertoires were generated on the platform also employed for the roughly 650 repertoires of the first cohort. The study aimed to test whether cataloging public T cell receptors could reveal signatures of past pathogen exposure. A separate validation cohort of 100 to 150 different subjects was used in addition to the roughly 700-subject first cohort. To predict cytomegalovirus infection status, the study combined high-throughput TCR immunosequencing, statistical association of individual TCRs with disease status, and machine learning. Broad study findings and their caveats: In both the original and validation cohorts, the classifier was reported to diagnose cytomegalovirus status with high specificity and sensitivity. All 110 or so repertoires were used to score co-occurrence in the validation cohort in a later analysis, because that analysis had no HLA typing for the cohort. A total of fewer than 200 TCR beta chains were listed by the study as associated with cytomegalovirus. The authors suggested that the approach could potentially be generalized to other disease states and immunological phenotypes. Across donors, most TCR sequences were observed very rarely, whereas some public TCRs were present in many individuals. A later analysis found that TCRs clustered in the first cohort also tended to co-occur in the 110 or so validation repertoires, with approximately 93% of cluster scores above 0. In vitro tests confirmed that a few of the cytomegalovirus-associated TCR beta chains recognize cytomegalovirus antigens.

The donors belonged to the validation cohort of under 150 subjects, which was separate from the approximately 700-subject first cohort. The library was built by means of the immunoSEQ multiplex PCR assay. Turning to the authors' computational methods: A statistical classification framework was built for diagnosing cytomegalovirus status from the catalog of TCR beta chain sequences. TCRdb stores this immuneACCESS table with in-frame sequences only. Part of the clones is absent; in the studies checked, under half of the shortfall reflects unresolved V genes, and no reason is known for the rest. The V and J calls and clone size come from that table; D and trimming were worked out from the DNA. This sample is represented by tens of thousands of clones; around 90% of them were singletons. Of the sample, over 1% is held by the ten largest clones. Based on the germline V gene (reference sequence), the CDR1 and CDR2 sequences are MNHNY and SVGAGI. From the cysteine up to the phenylalanine, the CDR3 has a length of 13 residues. The kept DNA is CDR3 alone, 39 bases in frame from the first base. V lost 0 bases and J lost 9 bases; the stretch between them is 9 bases long.

This clone was recorded once. It has no known antigen specificity. Per-nucleotide qualities are absent, and no much larger clonotype sits a single base away. Here the chain combines TRBV6-6 and TRBJ2-1; a confident D gene designation cannot be given. The sequence derives from a woman younger than 35 in good health and CMV-seronegative. Sequencing was performed on PBMCs. The CDR3 loop reads CASSYSLGGEQFF. Here is the DNA: TGTGCCAGCAGTTACTCATTAGGCGGTGAGCAGTTCTTC.